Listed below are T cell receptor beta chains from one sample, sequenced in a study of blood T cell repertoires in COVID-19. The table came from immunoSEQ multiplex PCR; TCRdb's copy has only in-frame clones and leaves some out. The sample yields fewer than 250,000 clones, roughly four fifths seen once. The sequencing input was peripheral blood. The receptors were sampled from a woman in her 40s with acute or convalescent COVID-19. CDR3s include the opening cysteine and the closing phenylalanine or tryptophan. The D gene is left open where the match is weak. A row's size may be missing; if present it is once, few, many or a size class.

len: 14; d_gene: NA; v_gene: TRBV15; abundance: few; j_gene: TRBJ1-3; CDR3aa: CATSDSRRGNTIYF; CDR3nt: TGTGCCACCAGCGACTCGCGGAGGGGAAACACCATATATTTT
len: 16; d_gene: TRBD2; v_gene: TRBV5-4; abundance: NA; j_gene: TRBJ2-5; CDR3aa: CASSRFLADIQETQYF; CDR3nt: TGTGCCAGCAGCCGTTTTCTAGCGGACATACAAGAGACCCAGTACTTC
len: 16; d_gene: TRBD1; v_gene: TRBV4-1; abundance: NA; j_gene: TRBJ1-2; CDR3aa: CASSQVVAGGADGYTF; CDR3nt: TGCGCCAGCAGCCAAGTCGTGGCAGGGGGCGCGGATGGCTACACCTTC
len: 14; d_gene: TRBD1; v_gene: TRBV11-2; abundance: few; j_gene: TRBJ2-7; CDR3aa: CASSARTGLYEQYF; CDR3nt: TGTGCCAGCAGTGCCCGGACAGGGCTCTACGAGCAGTACTTC
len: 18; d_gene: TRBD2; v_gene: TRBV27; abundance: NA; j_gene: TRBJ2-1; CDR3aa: CASSSNAGLAGERGEQFF; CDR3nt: TGTGCCAGCAGTTCAAACGCGGGACTAGCGGGAGAGCGCGGTGAGCAGTTCTTC
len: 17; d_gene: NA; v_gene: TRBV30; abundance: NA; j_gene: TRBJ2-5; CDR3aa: CAWKDGGGGRGSKTQYF; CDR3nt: TGTGCCTGGAAAGACGGTGGCGGGGGCCGAGGTTCGAAGACCCAGTACTTC
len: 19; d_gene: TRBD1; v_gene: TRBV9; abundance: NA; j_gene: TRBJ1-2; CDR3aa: CASSVGTGLRVGGNYGYTF; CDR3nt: TGTGCCAGCAGCGTGGGGACAGGGTTGAGAGTCGGGGGGAACTATGGCTACACCTTC
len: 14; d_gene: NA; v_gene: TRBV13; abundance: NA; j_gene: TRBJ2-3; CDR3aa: CASSPRMSTDTQYF; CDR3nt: TGTGCCAGCAGCCCTAGAATGAGCACAGATACGCAGTATTTT
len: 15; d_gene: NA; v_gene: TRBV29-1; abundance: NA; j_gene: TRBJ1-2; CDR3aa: CSVAATTRKVYGYTF; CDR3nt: TGCAGCGTTGCGGCAACAACGAGGAAGGTTTATGGCTACACCTTC
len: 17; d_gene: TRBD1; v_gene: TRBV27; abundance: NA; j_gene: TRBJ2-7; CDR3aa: CASSLFPQGAISYEQYF; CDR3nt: TGTGCCAGCAGTTTATTCCCCCAGGGGGCAATCTCCTACGAGCAGTACTTC
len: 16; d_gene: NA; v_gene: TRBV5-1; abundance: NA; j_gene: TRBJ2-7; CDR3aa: CASSSGATGPGGEQYF; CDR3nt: TGCGCCAGCAGCTCGGGGGCGACAGGGCCTGGGGGCGAGCAGTACTTC
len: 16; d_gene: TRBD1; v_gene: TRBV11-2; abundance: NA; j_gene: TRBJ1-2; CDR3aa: CASSHPGQGTSYGYTF; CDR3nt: TGTGCCAGCAGCCACCCGGGACAGGGCACTAGCTATGGCTACACCTTC
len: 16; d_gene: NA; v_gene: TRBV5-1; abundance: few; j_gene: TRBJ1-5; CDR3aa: CASSLGSGGLNQPQHF; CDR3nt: TGCGCCAGCAGCCTAGGTAGTGGGGGCCTCAATCAGCCCCAGCATTTT
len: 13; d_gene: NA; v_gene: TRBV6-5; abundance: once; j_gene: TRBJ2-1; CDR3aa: CASQTGEGNEQFF; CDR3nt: TGTGCCAGTCAGACAGGGGAGGGCAATGAGCAGTTCTTC
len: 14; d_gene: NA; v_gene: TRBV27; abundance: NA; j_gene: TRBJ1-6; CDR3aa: CASRRDSYNSPLHF; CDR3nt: TGTGCCAGCAGGAGGGACTCCTATAATTCACCCCTCCACTTT
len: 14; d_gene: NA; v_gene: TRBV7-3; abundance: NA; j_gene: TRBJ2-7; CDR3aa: CASSLRPPPYEQYF; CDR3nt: TGTGCCAGCAGCTTAAGGCCCCCCCCCTACGAGCAGTACTTC
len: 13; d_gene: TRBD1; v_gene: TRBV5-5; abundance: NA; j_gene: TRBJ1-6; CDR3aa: CASSRQGNSPLHF; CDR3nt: TGTGCCAGCTCCAGACAGGGAAATTCACCCCTCCACTTT
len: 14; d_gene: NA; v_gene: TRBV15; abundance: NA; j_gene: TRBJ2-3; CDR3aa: CATSRDRGIDTQYF; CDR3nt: TGTGCCACCAGCAGAGATCGGGGGATTGATACGCAGTATTTT
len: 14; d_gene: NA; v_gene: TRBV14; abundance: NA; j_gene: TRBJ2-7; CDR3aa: CASSQAPGTYEQYF; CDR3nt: TGTGCCAGCAGCCAAGCCCCAGGGACCTACGAGCAGTACTTC
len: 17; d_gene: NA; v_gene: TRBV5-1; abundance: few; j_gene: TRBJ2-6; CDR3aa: CASSPLTDYSGANVLTF; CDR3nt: TGCGCCAGCAGCCCTCTGACAGATTACTCTGGGGCCAACGTCCTGACTTTC
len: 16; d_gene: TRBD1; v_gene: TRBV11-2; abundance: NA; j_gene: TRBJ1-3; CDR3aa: CASSLTGALSGNTIYF; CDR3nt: TGTGCCAGCAGCTTAACAGGGGCGCTCTCTGGAAACACCATATATTTT
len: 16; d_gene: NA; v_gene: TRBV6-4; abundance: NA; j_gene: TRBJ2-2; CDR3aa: CASSTTPSLNTGELFF; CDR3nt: TGTGCCAGCAGTACTACCCCCAGTCTTAACACCGGGGAGCTGTTTTTT
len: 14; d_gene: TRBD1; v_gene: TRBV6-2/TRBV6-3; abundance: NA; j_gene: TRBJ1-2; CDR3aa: CASSPGQGYYGYTF; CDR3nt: TGTGCCAGCAGTCCCGGACAGGGGTACTATGGCTACACCTTC
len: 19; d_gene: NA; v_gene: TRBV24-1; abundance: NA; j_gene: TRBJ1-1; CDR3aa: CATSDQPQRQDRSPFEAFF; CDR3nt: TGTGCCACCAGTGACCAACCTCAAAGACAGGATCGCAGCCCTTTTGAAGCTTTCTTT
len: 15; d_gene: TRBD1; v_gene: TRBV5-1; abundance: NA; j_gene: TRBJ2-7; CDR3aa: CASSIGQGTPYEQYF; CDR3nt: TGCGCCAGCAGCATAGGACAGGGAACCCCTTACGAGCAGTACTTC
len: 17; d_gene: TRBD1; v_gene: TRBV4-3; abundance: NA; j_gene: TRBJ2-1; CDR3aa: CASSQGQGLTSYNEQFF; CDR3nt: TGCGCCAGCAGCCAAGGACAGGGGCTGACCTCCTACAATGAGCAGTTCTTC
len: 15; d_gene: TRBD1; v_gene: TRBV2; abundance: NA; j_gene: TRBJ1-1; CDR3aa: CASSFTGTGNTEAFF; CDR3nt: TGTGCCAGCAGTTTCACCGGGACAGGGAACACTGAAGCTTTCTTT
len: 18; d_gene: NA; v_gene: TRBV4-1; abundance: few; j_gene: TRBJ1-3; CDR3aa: CASSQDPGLAGTGNTIYF; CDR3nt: TGCGCCAGCAGCCAAGATCCGGGGCTCGCGGGAACTGGAAACACCATATATTTT
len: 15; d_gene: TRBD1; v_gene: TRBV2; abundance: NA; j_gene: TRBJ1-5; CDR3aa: CASDRDRVGNQPQHF; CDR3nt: TGTGCCAGCGATCGGGACAGGGTAGGCAATCAGCCCCAGCATTTT
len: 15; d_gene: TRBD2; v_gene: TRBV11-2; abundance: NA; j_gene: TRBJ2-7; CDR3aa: CASSFSTGGTYEQYF; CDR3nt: TGTGCCAGCAGCTTCTCCACGGGGGGGACCTACGAGCAGTACTTC
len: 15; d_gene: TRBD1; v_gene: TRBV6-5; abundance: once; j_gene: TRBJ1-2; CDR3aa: CASSPGQVLFYGYTF; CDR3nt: TGTGCCAGCAGCCCAGGACAGGTCCTCTTCTATGGCTACACCTTC
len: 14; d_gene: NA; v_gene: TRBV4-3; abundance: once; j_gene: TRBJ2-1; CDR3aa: CASSQEQVYNEQFF; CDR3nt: TGCGCCAGCAGCCAAGAACAAGTTTACAATGAGCAGTTCTTC
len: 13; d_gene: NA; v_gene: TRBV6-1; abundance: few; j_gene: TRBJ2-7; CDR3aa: CASSEARATVQYF; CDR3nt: TGTGCCAGCAGTGAAGCGAGGGCAACAGTGCAGTACTTC
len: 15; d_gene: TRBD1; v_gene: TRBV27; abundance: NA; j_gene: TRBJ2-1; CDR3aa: CASSPRDRASDEQFF; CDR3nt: TGTGCCAGCAGTCCCAGGGACAGAGCTTCGGATGAGCAGTTCTTC
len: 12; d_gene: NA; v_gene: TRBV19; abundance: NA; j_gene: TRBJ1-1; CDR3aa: CASSIKNTEAFF; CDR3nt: TGTGCCAGTAGTATCAAGAACACTGAAGCTTTCTTT
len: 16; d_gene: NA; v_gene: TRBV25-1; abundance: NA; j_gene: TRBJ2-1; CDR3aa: CASIRQGRELSAEQFF; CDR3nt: TGTGCCAGCATCCGCCAGGGGCGGGAGCTTTCTGCTGAGCAGTTCTTC
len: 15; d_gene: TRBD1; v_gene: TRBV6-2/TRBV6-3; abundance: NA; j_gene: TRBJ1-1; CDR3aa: CASSFDRDRGTEAFF; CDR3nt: TGTGCCAGCAGTTTCGATCGGGACAGGGGCACTGAAGCTTTCTTT
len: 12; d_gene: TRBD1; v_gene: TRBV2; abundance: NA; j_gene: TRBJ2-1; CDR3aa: CASSTGGGEQFF; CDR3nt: TGTGCCAGCAGTACAGGGGGCGGTGAGCAGTTCTTC
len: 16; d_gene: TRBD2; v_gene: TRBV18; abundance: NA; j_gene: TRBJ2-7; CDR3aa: CASSPGLAGTTYEQYF; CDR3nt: TGTGCCAGCTCACCCGGACTAGCGGGAACCACCTACGAGCAGTACTTC
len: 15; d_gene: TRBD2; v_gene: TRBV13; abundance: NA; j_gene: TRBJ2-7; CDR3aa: CASSPRVAGGYEQYF; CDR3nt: TGTGCCAGCAGCCCCCGGGTTGCGGGAGGCTACGAGCAGTACTTC
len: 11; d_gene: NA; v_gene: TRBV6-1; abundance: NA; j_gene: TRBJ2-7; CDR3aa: CASSDLYEQYF; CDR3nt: TGTGCCAGCAGTGACCTCTACGAGCAGTACTTC
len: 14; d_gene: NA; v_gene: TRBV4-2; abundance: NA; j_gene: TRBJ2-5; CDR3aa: CASSQDQGDETQYF; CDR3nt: TGTGCCAGCAGCCAAGACCAGGGTGATGAGACCCAGTACTTC
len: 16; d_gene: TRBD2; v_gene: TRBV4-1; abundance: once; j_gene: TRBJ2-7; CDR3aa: CASSPYPGLAPYEQYF; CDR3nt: TGCGCCAGCAGCCCATACCCGGGACTAGCGCCCTACGAGCAGTACTTC
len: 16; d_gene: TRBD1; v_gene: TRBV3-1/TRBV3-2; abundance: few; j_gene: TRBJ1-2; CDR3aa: CASSPSRDSDSYGYTF; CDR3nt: TGTGCCAGCAGCCCGAGCCGGGACAGTGATTCTTATGGCTACACCTTC
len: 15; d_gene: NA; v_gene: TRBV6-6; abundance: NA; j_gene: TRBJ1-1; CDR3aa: CASSYSGSMNTEAFF; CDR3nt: TGTGCCAGCAGTTACTCGGGCAGCATGAACACTGAAGCTTTCTTT
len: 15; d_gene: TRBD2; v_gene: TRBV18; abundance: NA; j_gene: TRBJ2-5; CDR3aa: CASSPPGSGKETQYF; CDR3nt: TGTGCCAGCTCACCACCCGGTAGCGGGAAAGAGACCCAGTACTTC
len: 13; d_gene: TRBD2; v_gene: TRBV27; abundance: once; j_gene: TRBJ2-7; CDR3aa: CASSWTSGYEQYF; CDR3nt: TGTGCCAGCAGTTGGACTAGCGGCTACGAGCAGTACTTC
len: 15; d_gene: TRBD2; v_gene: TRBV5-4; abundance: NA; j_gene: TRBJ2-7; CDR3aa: CASSYGGTSGYEQYF; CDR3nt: TGTGCCAGCAGCTATGGCGGGACTAGCGGGTACGAGCAGTACTTC
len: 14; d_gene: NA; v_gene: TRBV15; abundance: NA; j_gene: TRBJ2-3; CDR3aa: CATSRGIAADTQYF; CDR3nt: TGTGCCACCAGCAGAGGAATAGCGGCAGATACGCAGTATTTT
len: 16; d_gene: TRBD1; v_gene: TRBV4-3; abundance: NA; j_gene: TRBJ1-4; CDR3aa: CASSPGGTGGMEKLFF; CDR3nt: TGCGCCAGCAGCCCGGGGGGGACAGGGGGTATGGAAAAACTGTTTTTT
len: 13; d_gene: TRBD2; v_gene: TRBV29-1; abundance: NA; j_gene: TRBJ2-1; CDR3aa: CSLKRGGINEQFF; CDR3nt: TGCAGCCTTAAGCGGGGGGGCATTAATGAGCAGTTCTTC
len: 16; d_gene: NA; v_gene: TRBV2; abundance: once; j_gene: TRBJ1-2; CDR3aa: CASSEAEAASNYGYTF; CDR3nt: TGTGCCAGCAGTGAAGCAGAGGCAGCATCTAACTATGGCTACACCTTC